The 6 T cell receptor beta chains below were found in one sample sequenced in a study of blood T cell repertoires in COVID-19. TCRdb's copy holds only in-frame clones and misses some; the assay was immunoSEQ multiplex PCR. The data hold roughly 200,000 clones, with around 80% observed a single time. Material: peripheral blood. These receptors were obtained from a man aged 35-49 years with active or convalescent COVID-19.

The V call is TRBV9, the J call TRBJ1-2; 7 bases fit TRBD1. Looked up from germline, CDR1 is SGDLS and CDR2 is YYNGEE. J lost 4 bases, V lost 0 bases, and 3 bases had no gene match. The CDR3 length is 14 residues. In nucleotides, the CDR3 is TGTGCCAGCAGCGTAGTGACAGGGTCCTATGGCTACACCTTC. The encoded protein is CASSVVTGSYGYTF.

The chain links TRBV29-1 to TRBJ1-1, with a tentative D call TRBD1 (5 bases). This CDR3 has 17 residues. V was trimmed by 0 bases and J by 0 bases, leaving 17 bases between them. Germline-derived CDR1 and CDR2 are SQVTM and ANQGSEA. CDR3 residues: CSVEDPTRGVVNTEAFF. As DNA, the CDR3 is TGCAGCGTTGAAGATCCCACCCGGGGGGTTGTGAACACTGAAGCTTTCTTT.

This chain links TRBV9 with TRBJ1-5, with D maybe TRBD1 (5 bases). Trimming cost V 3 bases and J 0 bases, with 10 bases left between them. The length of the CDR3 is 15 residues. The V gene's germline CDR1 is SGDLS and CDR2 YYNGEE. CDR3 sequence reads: CASSGTGVSNQPQHF. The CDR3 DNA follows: TGTGCCAGCAGCGGAACAGGAGTTAGCAATCAGCCCCAGCATTTT.

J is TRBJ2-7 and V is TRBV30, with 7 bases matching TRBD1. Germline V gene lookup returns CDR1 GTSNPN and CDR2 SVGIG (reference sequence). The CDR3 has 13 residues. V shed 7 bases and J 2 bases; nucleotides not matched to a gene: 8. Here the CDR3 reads CAFARDRPYEQYF. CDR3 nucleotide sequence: TGTGCCTTTGCTCGGGACAGACCCTACGAGCAGTACTTC.

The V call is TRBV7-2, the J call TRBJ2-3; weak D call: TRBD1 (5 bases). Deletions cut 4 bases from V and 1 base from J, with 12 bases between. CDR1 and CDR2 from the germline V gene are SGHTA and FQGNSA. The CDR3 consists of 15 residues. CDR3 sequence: CASSWITGGTDTQYF. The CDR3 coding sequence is TGTGCCAGCAGCTGGATTACAGGTGGCACAGATACGCAGTATTTT.

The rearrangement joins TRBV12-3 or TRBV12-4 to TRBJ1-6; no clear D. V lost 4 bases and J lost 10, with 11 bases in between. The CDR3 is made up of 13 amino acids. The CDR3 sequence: CASSSARGSPLHF. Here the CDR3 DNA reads TGTGCCAGCAGTTCGGCCCGGGGATCACCCCTCCACTTT.